This TCR beta chain was captured in a study of cytomegalovirus exposure and HLA in healthy donors. Whole-study findings and limits: Later work found that TCR association rates differed between HLA loci; DRB1 had the most and HLA-C the fewest.

Primers for the PCR totalled 60 Vbeta and 13 Jbeta. Authors' analysis steps: The authors later counted 65 million to 90 million unique TCR beta chains, roughly 11 million of them shared. TCRdb's table, derived via immunoSEQ multiplex PCR, lists solely in-frame clones and lacks some. The V and J calls and clone size were taken over from that table, and D and trimming were inferred from the DNA. Of approximately 170,000 clones listed, roughly 80% were seen once; the top ten hold roughly 1.6%. V was pared by 6 bases and J by 0 bases, with 2 bases of the junction left unmatched. The CDR3 is 15 residues long. Germline V gene sequence: CDR1 MGHDK, CDR2 SYGVNS. To note about this clone: The antigen remains unidentified.

The chain carries TRBV25-1 and TRBJ2-3, with TRBD1 matching over 11 bases. Sequenced: PBMCs. The sequence came from a woman younger than 35 in good health and CMV-seronegative. The CDR3, as DNA: TGTGCCAGCAGGGGGACAGGGGGGAGCACAGATACGCAGTATTTT. It codes for CASRGTGGSTDTQYF.